This T cell receptor (beta chain) came from a study of T cell repertoires in cytomegalovirus infection. Germline loops: CDR1 SEHNR, CDR2 FQNEAQ (reference sequence). The ends lost 5 bases at V and 2 bases at J; junction bases unmatched: 14. The CDR3 loop spans 17 amino acids. TCRdb reanalysed the reads using MiXCR and keeps one entry per CDR3 protein. The table shows roughly 920,000 distinct CDR3 sequences, with under 40% occurring only once. This clonotype was seen a few times. Its antigen is not known. This chain uses TRBV7-9 with TRBJ1-1, with 7 nucleotides matching TRBD1. This clonotype was obtained from a human donor in good health (CMV status not recorded). Some clones in this sample may be carry-over from other donors' samples. The input for sequencing was cultured CD8+ T cells from PBMCs, taken from culture after CMV antigen stimulation. CDR3 amino acids: CASSPRQGGYGNTEAFF. The CDR3 bases are TGTGCCAGCAGCCCTAGACAGGGAGGGTATGGCAACACTGAAGCTTTCTTT.